This passage covers 23 T cell receptor beta chains from one sample sequenced in a study of blood T cell repertoires in COVID-19. Profiled with immunoSEQ multiplex PCR; TCRdb holds only in-frame clones, not every one. The data show under 85,000 clones, 89% seen once. The sequenced sample was peripheral blood. These receptors were collected from a man aged 65 to 79 with active or convalescent COVID-19.

J is TRBJ1-2 and V is TRBV7-8; possible D gene TRBD1, 5 bases. This CDR3 has 13 residues. Germline CDR1 is SGHVS and CDR2 is FQNEAQ. Trimming pared 5 bases from V and 4 bases from J, leaving 11 bases between. CDR3 DNA sequence: TGTGCCAGCAGCCAGGGAGTGCCCTATGGCTACACCTTC. It translates to CASSQGVPYGYTF.

V and J are TRBV5-1 and TRBJ1-4; perhaps TRBD1 as D (6 bases). Germline V gene data show CDR1 as SGHRS and CDR2 as YFSETQ. Between the trimmed V and J ends, which lost 2 bases and 8 bases, there was a span of 10 bases. This CDR3 has 13 residues. In DNA, the CDR3 is TGCGCCAGCAGCTTAGGACAGAGCGAAAAACTGTTTTTT. This encodes CASSLGQSEKLFF.

This chain's CDR3 is CASSLKQGSEAFF. CDR3 bases: TGTGCCAGCAGTCTCAAACAGGGCTCTGAAGCTTTCTTT. The chain combines TRBV28 with TRBJ1-1, with D possibly TRBD1 on 6 matching bases. The CDR3 covers 13 residues. V gave up 5 bases and J gave up 6 bases, with 13 bases separating them. Per the germline V gene, CDR1 is MDHEN and CDR2 is SYDVKM.

V usage is TRBV11-2 and J usage is TRBJ2-1, with TRBD1 matching over 8 bases. CDR1 is SGHAT and CDR2 is FQNNGV in the germline V gene. The CDR3 length is 20 residues. After removal of 0 bases from V and 7 bases from J, the junction contained 20 bases not matched to a gene. CDR3 bases: TGTGCCAGCAGCTTAGATCGGGGGCCGTCGGGCAGGGGGCGTACGAATGAGCAGTTCTTC. Its translation: CASSLDRGPSGRGRTNEQFF. Variable domain in full (rest from reference TRBV11-2 and TRBJ2-1): EAGVAQSPRYKIIEKRQSVAFWCNPISGHATLYWYQQILGQGPKLLIQFQNNGVVDDSQLPKDRFSAERLKGVDSTLKIQPAKLEDSAVYLCASSLDRGPSGRGRTNEQFFGPGTRLTVL.

The genes are TRBV6-2 or TRBV6-3 and TRBJ1-5, with TRBD1 matching over 7 bases. Germline V CDR1 and CDR2: MNHEY, SVGEGT. The trim removed 5 bases at V and 3 bases at J, leaving 7 bases unmatched. The CDR3 has 15 residues. The CDR3 protein is CASSRGQYLNQPQHF. Here the CDR3 DNA reads TGTGCCAGCAGTAGGGGACAGTACCTCAATCAGCCCCAGCATTTT.

V and J are TRBV19 and TRBJ2-6; tentative D call: TRBD1 (6 bases). The germline V and J ends were trimmed by 3 bases and 0 bases, with 6 bases remaining between them. Germline assignment: CDR1 LNHDA and CDR2 SQIVND (reference sequence). The CDR3 loop spans 15 amino acids. CDR3 bases: TGTGCCAGTAGTATGGGGGCCTCTGGGGCCAACGTCCTGACTTTC. Translating gives CASSMGASGANVLTF. Based on the CDR3 plus reference TRBV19 and TRBJ2-6, the full variable domain is DGGITQSPKYLFRKEGQNVTLSCEQNLNHDAMYWYRQDPGQGLRLIYYSQIVNDFQKGDIAEGYSVSREKKESFPLTVTSAQKNPTAFYLCASSMGASGANVLTFGAGSRLTVL.

The rearrangement joins TRBV11-2 to TRBJ2-3, with D possibly being TRBD1 (6 bases). Trimming pared 1 base from V and 1 base from J, leaving 6 bases between. This CDR3 spans 14 amino acids. Germline V gene sequence: CDR1 SGHAT, CDR2 FQNNGV. CDR3 region: CASSLGQGTDTQYF. In nucleotides, the CDR3 is TGTGCCAGCAGCTTAGGACAGGGCACAGATACGCAGTATTTT.

V is TRBV5-1 and J is TRBJ1-4, with TRBD1 matching over 9 bases. The CDR3 consists of 15 residues. Per the germline V gene, CDR1 is SGHRS and CDR2 is YFSETQ. Trimming took 1 base from V and 8 from J; bases not matched to a gene: 6. The CDR3 is CASSLPTGGEEKLFF. The CDR3 coding sequence is TGCGCCAGCAGCTTGCCGACAGGGGGTGAGGAAAAACTGTTTTTT.

The chain couples TRBV18 to TRBJ1-1, with D tentatively TRBD1 (5 bases). CDR3 size: 15 residues. V was trimmed by 4 bases and J by 1 base, leaving 13 bases between them. Germline V gene lookup returns CDR1 KGHSH and CDR2 LQKENI. CDR3 amino acids: CASSQNYDRNTEAFF. CDR3 sequence (DNA): TGTGCCAGCTCACAAAACTACGACAGGAACACTGAAGCTTTCTTT.

The J gene is TRBJ1-2, the V gene TRBV5-6; D possibly corresponds to TRBD1 (5 bases). The CDR3 is 16 amino acids. Trimming took 4 bases from V and 4 from J, leaving 20 bases between them. CDR1 and CDR2 (germline): SGHDT, YYEEEE. The CDR3 bases are TGTGCCAGCAGCCTGGGCGGGGACGTGGGACTCTATGGCTACACCTTC. It encodes CASSLGGDVGLYGYTF. Full variable domain (outside the CDR3, taken from reference TRBV5-6 and TRBJ1-2): DAGVTQSPTHLIKTRGQQVTLRCSPKSGHDTVSWYQQALGQGPQFIFQYYEEEERQRGNFPDRFSGHQFPNYSSELNVNALLLGDSALYLCASSLGGDVGLYGYTFGSGTRLTVV.

This chain uses TRBV7-3 with TRBJ1-2; no clear D. There are 14 residues in the CDR3. Germline lookup yields CDR1 SGHTA and CDR2 FQGTGA. The V and J ends lost 3 bases and 0 bases respectively, with 8 bases between them. Here the CDR3 reads CASSLSRSNYGYTF. CDR3 nucleotides: TGTGCCAGCAGCTTGAGCCGTTCTAACTATGGCTACACCTTC.

V is TRBV27 and J is TRBJ2-1, with D possibly matching TRBD2 (6 bases). The CDR3 is made up of 15 amino acids. The germline gives CDR1 MNHEY, CDR2 SMNVEV (reference sequence). The V and J ends lost 5 bases and 6 bases respectively, with 17 bases between them. CDR3 amino acids: CASSTRRGFGNEQFF. The CDR3 region has the DNA TGTGCCAGCAGTACTAGGCGGGGTTTCGGCAATGAGCAGTTCTTC.

The chain links TRBV6-5 to TRBJ1-2; D might be TRBD1 (5 bases). This CDR3 contains 12 residues. Germline V gene sequence: CDR1 MNHEY, CDR2 SVGAGI. The V end lost 6 bases, the J end lost 2 bases, and 7 bases lay between the germline ends. CDR3 in DNA: TGTGCCAGCAGCGGACAAAACTATGGCTACACCTTC. Translating gives CASSGQNYGYTF.

Only one count was recorded for this clone. Here the CDR3 DNA reads TGTGCCATCAGTGAGTCTGGGGACAGGGGCCGGGGCTACACCTTC. Translating gives CAISESGDRGRGYTF. The chain uses TRBV10-3 and TRBJ1-2; 10 nucleotides align to TRBD1. The CDR3 sequence is 15 residues long. The V gene end was trimmed by 0 bases and the J gene end by 8 bases; junction bases not matched to a gene: 6. Germline CDR1 is ENHRY and CDR2 is SYGVKD.

This clone was found once. This sequence joins TRBV9 and TRBJ2-1, with 16 bases lining up with TRBD2. CDR1 is SGDLS, CDR2 YYNGEE, per germline. The V and J ends lost 4 bases and 4 bases, in that order; junction bases with no gene match: 14. This CDR3 has 20 amino acids. CDR3 protein: CASSFTSGLAGGPRYNEQFF. The CDR3 region has the DNA TGTGCCAGCAGCTTCACGTCGGGACTAGCGGGGGGGCCGAGATACAATGAGCAGTTCTTC.

The chain combines TRBV28 with TRBJ1-5, with no clear D. V lost 4 bases and J lost 0, with 7 bases in between. The CDR3 runs to 14 residues. The V gene's germline CDR1 is MDHEN and CDR2 SYDVKM. CDR3 sequence (DNA): TGTGCCAGCAGTTCTGGACTTAGCAATCAGCCCCAGCATTTT. This codes for CASSSGLSNQPQHF.

This clone has only one observation. This chain uses TRBV5-1 with TRBJ1-2; D is unclear. Germline V gives CDR1 SGHRS, CDR2 YFSETQ. V lost 3 bases, J lost 0 bases, and 12 bases lay in between. There are 15 residues in the CDR3. The CDR3 region has the DNA TGCGCCAGCAGCTCCGGGTCCAAAGCTAACTATGGCTACACCTTC. It translates to CASSSGSKANYGYTF.

The sample holds one count of this clone. Here the CDR3 reads CASSPFPGQIQPQHF. CDR3 bases: TGTGCCAGCAGCCCGTTCCCGGGACAGATTCAGCCCCAGCATTTT. The chain combines TRBV6-2 or TRBV6-3 with TRBJ1-5; 7 bases agree with TRBD1. Trimming took 6 bases from V and 6 from J; bases not matched to a gene: 11. The CDR3 is 15 amino acids. Germline V lookup: CDR1 MNHEY, CDR2 SVGEGT.

The chain joins TRBV18 to TRBJ2-2; TRBD1 aligns across 8 bases. J was trimmed by 1 base and V by 0 bases; bases with no gene match: 1. The CDR3 has 16 residues. Germline lookup yields CDR1 KGHSH and CDR2 LQKENI. CDR3 sequence: CASSPPGQGNTGELFF. The CDR3 region has the DNA TGTGCCAGCTCACCACCCGGACAGGGGAACACCGGGGAGCTGTTTTTT. The full variable domain, rest sourced from reference TRBV18 and TRBJ2-2, is NAGVMQNPRHLVRRRGQEARLRCSPMKGHSHVYWYRQLPEEGLKFMVYLQKENIIDESGMPKERFSAEFPKEGPSILRIQQVVRGDSAAYFCASSPPGQGNTGELFFGEGSRLTVL.

Points on this clone: Compared with germline, one end of the junction differs, possibly owing to a read error. The chain joins TRBV28 to TRBJ2-7; 10 bases match TRBD1. This CDR3 is built from 15 residues. Germline V gives CDR1 MDHEN, CDR2 SYDVKM. The CDR3 DNA sequence: TGTGCCAGCAGTAGGTCCGGGACAGGGGTCCTTTGGATCACCTTC. Translating gives CASSRSGTGVLWITF.

The V and J genes are TRBV10-3 and TRBJ1-2; D is perhaps TRBD1 (5 bases). With 4 bases removed from V and 8 bases from J, the gap between germline ends came to 17 bases. Germline CDR1 and CDR2: ENHRY and SYGVKD. CDR3 length: 14 amino acids. As DNA, the CDR3 is TGTGCCATCAGTGCTATGCCAGGGAGGGGCGGCTACACCTTC. It yields the protein CAISAMPGRGGYTF.

The gene calls are TRBV6-6 and TRBJ1-2, with 7 bases aligning to TRBD1. Trimming at V came to 6 bases and at J to 6 bases, leaving 13 bases not matched to a gene. CDR3 size: 15 residues. The germline gives CDR1 MNHNY, CDR2 SVGAGI (reference sequence). The CDR3 reads CASSPTPQGRNGYTF. As DNA, the CDR3 is TGTGCCAGCAGCCCTACACCACAGGGGCGTAATGGCTACACCTTC.

V and J are TRBV7-2 and TRBJ2-5; D is perhaps TRBD1 (6 bases). V was shortened by 5 bases and J by 1 base, with 11 bases between the two germline ends. The CDR3 runs to 14 residues. The germline V gene encodes CDR1 SGHTA and CDR2 FQGNSA. CDR3 amino acids: CASSRYRAQETQYF. Written as DNA, the CDR3 is TGTGCCAGCAGCCGTTACAGGGCCCAAGAGACCCAGTACTTC.